This is a list of T cell receptor beta chains from one sample in a study of shared clonotypes between healthy human individuals. The data were produced by immunoSEQ multiplex PCR, yet TCRdb's version contains in-frame clones alone and is incomplete. The sample records 1.4 million or so clones, approximately 98.5% being singletons. Input material: naive CD4+ T cells sorted from blood. The receptors come from a man aged 25-40 years in good health. Each CDR3 is given with its conserved first and last residue. Each record gives: V gene, CDR3 length, D gene, J gene, CDR3 DNA, CDR3 protein. The D gene is left open where the match is weak.

v_call: TRBV28
cdr3_length: 15
d_call: TRBD1
j_call: TRBJ2-7
cdr3_nt: TGTGCCAGCAGCCACGCCGGGACAGGGACCTACGAGCAGTACTTC
cdr3_aa: CASSHAGTGTYEQYF

v_call: TRBV19
cdr3_length: 13
d_call: TRBD1
j_call: TRBJ1-1
cdr3_nt: TGTGCCAGTAGTATAGTAGGGGGCGGAAGAGCTTTCTTT
cdr3_aa: CASSIVGGGRAFF

v_call: TRBV10-1
cdr3_length: 13
d_call: .
j_call: TRBJ1-2
cdr3_nt: TGCGCCAGCAGTGAAGGACGGACCTATGGCTACACCTTC
cdr3_aa: CASSEGRTYGYTF

v_call: TRBV7-8
cdr3_length: 17
d_call: .
j_call: TRBJ1-5
cdr3_nt: TGTGCCAGCAGCTCTTTAAGACCTCAACGGGGCTATCAGCCCCAGCATTTT
cdr3_aa: CASSSLRPQRGYQPQHF

v_call: TRBV19
cdr3_length: 13
d_call: .
j_call: TRBJ1-4
cdr3_nt: TGTGCCAGTAGTGCCCTTCGGGGCGAAAAACTGTTTTTT
cdr3_aa: CASSALRGEKLFF

v_call: TRBV7-6
cdr3_length: 14
d_call: TRBD1
j_call: TRBJ1-2
cdr3_nt: TGTGCCAGCAGCTTAGCGGGACAGGGCCGTGGCTACACCTTC
cdr3_aa: CASSLAGQGRGYTF

v_call: TRBV6-1
cdr3_length: 16
d_call: TRBD1
j_call: TRBJ1-5
cdr3_nt: TGTGCCAGCAGTGTGACAGGGATCGTTAGCAATCAGCCCCAGCATTTT
cdr3_aa: CASSVTGIVSNQPQHF

v_call: TRBV9
cdr3_length: 15
d_call: .
j_call: TRBJ1-3
cdr3_nt: TGTGCCAGCAGCGTAGTGGGGGCGCGTGGAAACACCATATATTTT
cdr3_aa: CASSVVGARGNTIYF

v_call: TRBV5-4
cdr3_length: 18
d_call: .
j_call: TRBJ2-7
cdr3_nt: TGTGCCAGCAGCCCCCCTCGATCGGGACCTACCGGGGACGACGAGCAGTACTTC
cdr3_aa: CASSPPRSGPTGDDEQYF

v_call: TRBV5-1
cdr3_length: 14
d_call: .
j_call: TRBJ2-3
cdr3_nt: TGCGCCAGCAGCTTTCTGAGTACCCCAGATACGCAGTATTTT
cdr3_aa: CASSFLSTPDTQYF

v_call: TRBV5-1
cdr3_length: 15
d_call: TRBD1
j_call: TRBJ2-7
cdr3_nt: TGCGCCAGCAGCTCCGGGACAGGGGCTTCCTACGAGCAGTACTTC
cdr3_aa: CASSSGTGASYEQYF

v_call: TRBV6-1
cdr3_length: 15
d_call: TRBD1
j_call: TRBJ1-5
cdr3_nt: TGTGCCAGCAGGGGAATGGACAGGGGCGATCAGCCCCAGCATTTT
cdr3_aa: CASRGMDRGDQPQHF

v_call: TRBV11-2
cdr3_length: 16
d_call: .
j_call: TRBJ1-1
cdr3_nt: TGTGCCAGCAGGAGTCTCAGGGGAAAAAGAAACACTGAAGCTTTCTTT
cdr3_aa: CASRSLRGKRNTEAFF

v_call: TRBV5-1
cdr3_length: 16
d_call: TRBD2
j_call: TRBJ2-7
cdr3_nt: TGCGCCAGCAGCTTGGCGTTTGCGGGGGGCTCCTACGAGCAGTACTTC
cdr3_aa: CASSLAFAGGSYEQYF

v_call: TRBV28
cdr3_length: 15
d_call: .
j_call: TRBJ2-7
cdr3_nt: TGTGCCAGCAGCTTATGGGCGAGAGAGGCCTACGAGCAGTACTTC
cdr3_aa: CASSLWAREAYEQYF